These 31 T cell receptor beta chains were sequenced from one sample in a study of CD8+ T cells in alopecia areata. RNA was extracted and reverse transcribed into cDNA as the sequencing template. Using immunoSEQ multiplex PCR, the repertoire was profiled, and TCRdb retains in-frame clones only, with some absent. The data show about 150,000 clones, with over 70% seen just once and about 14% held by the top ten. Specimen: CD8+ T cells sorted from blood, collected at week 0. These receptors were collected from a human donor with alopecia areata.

CDR3 nucleotides: TGTGCCAGCAGTGGACCCGCCGGGGGGAACGCGAACACCGGGGAGCTGTTTTTT. Its translation is CASSGPAGGNANTGELFF. The genes are TRBV9 and TRBJ2-2, with 7 bases fitting TRBD2. The length of the CDR3 is 18 residues. V lost 5 bases, J lost 0 bases, and 13 bases stayed unmatched. The V gene's germline CDR1 is SGDLS and CDR2 YYNGEE.

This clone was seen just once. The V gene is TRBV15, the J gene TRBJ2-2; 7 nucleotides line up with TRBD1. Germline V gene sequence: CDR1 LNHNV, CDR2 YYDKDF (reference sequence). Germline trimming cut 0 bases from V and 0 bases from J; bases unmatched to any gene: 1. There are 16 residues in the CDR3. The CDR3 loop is CATSREGTANTGELFF. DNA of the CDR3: TGTGCCACCAGCAGAGAAGGGACAGCGAACACCGGGGAGCTGTTTTTT. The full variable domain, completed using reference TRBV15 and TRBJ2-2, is DAMVIQNPRYQVTQFGKPVTLSCSQTLNHNVMYWYQQKSSQAPKLLFHYYDKDFNNEADTPDNFQSRRPNTSFCFLDIRSPGLGDTAMYLCATSREGTANTGELFFGEGSRLTVL.

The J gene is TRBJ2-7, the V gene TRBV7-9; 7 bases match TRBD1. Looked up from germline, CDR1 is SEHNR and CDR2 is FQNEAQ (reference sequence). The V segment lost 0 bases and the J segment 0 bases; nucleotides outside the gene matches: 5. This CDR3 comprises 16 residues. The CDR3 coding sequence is TGTGCCAGCAGCTTAGCCTCAGGACAGGACTCCTACGAGCAGTACTTC. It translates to CASSLASGQDSYEQYF. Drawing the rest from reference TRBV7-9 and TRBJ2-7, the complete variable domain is DTGVSQNPRHKITKRGQNVTFRCDPISEHNRLYWYRQTLGQGPEFLTYFQNEAQLEKSRLLSDRFSAERPKGSFSTLEIQRTEQGDSAMYLCASSLASGQDSYEQYFGPGTRLTVT.

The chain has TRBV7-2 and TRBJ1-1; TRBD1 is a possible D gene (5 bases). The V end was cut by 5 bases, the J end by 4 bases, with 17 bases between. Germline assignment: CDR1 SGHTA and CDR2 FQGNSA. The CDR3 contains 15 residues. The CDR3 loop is CASSPTGHRGTEAFF. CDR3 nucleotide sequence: TGTGCCAGCAGCCCCACAGGTCACCGCGGCACTGAAGCTTTCTTT.

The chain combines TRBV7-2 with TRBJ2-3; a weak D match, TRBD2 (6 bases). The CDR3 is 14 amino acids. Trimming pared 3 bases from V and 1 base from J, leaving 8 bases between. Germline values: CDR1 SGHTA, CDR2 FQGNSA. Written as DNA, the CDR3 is TGTGCCAGCAGCTTGGGACTGGGCACAGATACGCAGTATTTT. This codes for CASSLGLGTDTQYF.

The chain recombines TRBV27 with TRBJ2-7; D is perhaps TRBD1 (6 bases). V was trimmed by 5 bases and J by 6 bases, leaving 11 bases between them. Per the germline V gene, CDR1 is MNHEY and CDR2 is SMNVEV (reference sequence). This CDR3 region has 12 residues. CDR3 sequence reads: CASSIQGGEQYF. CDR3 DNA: TGTGCCAGCAGTATTCAAGGGGGCGAGCAGTACTTC.

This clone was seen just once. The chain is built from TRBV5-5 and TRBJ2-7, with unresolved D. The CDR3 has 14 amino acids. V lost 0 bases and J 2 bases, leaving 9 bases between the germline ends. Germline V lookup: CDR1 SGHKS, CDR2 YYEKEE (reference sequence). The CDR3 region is CASSLAGSTYEQYF. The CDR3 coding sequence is TGTGCCAGCAGCTTGGCCGGTTCGACCTACGAGCAGTACTTC.

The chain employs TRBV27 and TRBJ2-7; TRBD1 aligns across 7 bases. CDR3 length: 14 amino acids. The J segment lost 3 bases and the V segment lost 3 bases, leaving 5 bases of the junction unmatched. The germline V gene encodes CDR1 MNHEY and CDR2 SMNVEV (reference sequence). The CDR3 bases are TGTGCCAGCAGTTTCCTCGGGACAGACTACGAGCAGTACTTC. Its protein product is CASSFLGTDYEQYF.

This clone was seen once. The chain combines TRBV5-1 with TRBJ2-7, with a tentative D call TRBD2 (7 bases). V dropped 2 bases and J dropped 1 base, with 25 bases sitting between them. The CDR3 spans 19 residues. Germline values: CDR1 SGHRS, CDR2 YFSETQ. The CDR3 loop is CASSLRGGGSEYFSYEQYF. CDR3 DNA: TGCGCCAGCAGCTTAAGGGGGGGAGGATCCGAGTACTTTTCCTACGAGCAGTACTTC.

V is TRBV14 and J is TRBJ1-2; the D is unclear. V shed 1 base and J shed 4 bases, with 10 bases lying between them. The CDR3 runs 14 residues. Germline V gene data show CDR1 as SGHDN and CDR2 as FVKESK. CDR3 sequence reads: CASSQAHGLYGYTF. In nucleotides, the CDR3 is TGTGCCAGCAGCCAAGCTCACGGTCTCTATGGCTACACCTTC. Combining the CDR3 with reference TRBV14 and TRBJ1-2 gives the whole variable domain EAGVTQFPSHSVIEKGQTVTLRCDPISGHDNLYWYRRVMGKEIKFLLHFVKESKQDESGMPNNRFLAERTGGTYSTLKVQPAELEDSGVYFCASSQAHGLYGYTFGSGTRLTVV.

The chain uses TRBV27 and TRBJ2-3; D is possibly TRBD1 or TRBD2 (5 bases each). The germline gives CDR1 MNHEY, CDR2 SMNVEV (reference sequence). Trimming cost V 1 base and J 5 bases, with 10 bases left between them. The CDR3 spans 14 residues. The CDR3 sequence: CASSLFGAGDTQYF. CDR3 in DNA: TGTGCCAGCAGTTTATTCGGGGCCGGAGATACGCAGTATTTT.

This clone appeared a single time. The CDR3 sequence: CASSRTSGATGELFF. Here the CDR3 DNA reads TGTGCCAGCAGCCGGACCAGCGGGGCCACCGGGGAGCTGTTTTTT. V and J are TRBV6-5 and TRBJ2-2; 7 bases map to TRBD2. The CDR3 sequence is 15 residues long. CDR1 and CDR2 (germline): MNHEY, SVGAGI. Unmatched junction bases numbered 8, after V lost 6 bases and J lost 4 bases.

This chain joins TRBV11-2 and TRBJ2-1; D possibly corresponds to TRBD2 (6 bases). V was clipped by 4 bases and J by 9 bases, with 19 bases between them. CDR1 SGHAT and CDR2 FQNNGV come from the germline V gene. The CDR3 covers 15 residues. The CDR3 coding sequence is TGTGCCAGCAGCTCCCGCCCGACTAGTTGGGGTGAGCAGTTCTTC. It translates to CASSSRPTSWGEQFF.

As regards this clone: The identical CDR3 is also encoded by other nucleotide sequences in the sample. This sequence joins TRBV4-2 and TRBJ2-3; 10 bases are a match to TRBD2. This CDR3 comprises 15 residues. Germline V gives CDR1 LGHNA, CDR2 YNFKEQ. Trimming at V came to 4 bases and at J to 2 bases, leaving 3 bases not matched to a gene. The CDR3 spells CASSPTSGSTDTQYF. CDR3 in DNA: TGTGCCAGCAGCCCGACTAGCGGGTCCACAGATACGCAGTATTTT.

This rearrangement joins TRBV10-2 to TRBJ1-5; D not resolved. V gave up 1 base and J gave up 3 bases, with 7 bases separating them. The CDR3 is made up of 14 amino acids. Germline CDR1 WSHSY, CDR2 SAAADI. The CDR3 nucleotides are TGCGCCAGCAGTGAGTGGCGGCACAATCAGCCCCAGCATTTT. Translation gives CASSEWRHNQPQHF.

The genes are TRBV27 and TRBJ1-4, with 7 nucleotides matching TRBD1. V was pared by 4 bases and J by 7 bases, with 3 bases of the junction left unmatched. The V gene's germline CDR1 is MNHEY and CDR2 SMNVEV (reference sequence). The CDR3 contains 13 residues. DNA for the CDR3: TGTGCCAGCAGTTCAGGGGGTATTGAAAAACTGTTTTTT. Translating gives CASSSGGIEKLFF.

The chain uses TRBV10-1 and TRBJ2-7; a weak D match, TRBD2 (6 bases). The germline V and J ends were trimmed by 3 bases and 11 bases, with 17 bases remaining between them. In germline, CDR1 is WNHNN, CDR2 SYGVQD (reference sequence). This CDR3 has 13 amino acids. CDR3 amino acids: CASSEGLSGEEYF. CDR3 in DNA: TGCGCCAGCAGTGAAGGATTGTCGGGAGAGGAGTACTTC.

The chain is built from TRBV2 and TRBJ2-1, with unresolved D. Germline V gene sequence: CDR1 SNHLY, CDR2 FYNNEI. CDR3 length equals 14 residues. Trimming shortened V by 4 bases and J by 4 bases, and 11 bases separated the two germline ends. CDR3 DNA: TGTGCCAGCAGTGTAGGTTCGCGGTACAATGAGCAGTTCTTC. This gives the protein CASSVGSRYNEQFF.

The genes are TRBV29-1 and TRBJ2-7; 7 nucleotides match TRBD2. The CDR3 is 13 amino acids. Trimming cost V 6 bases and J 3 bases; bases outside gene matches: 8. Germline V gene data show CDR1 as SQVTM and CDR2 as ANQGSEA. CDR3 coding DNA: TGCAGCGTCCATCCGGGGGAGGGCTACGAGCAGTACTTC. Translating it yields CSVHPGEGYEQYF.

The CDR3 loop reads CASRPGLADEQFF. CDR3 sequence (DNA): TGTGCCAGCAGACCGGGACTAGCCGATGAGCAGTTCTTC. The V call is TRBV7-6, the J call TRBJ2-1, with TRBD2 matching over 9 bases. Germline loops: CDR1 SGHVS, CDR2 FNYEAQ. With 6 bases clipped from V and 8 bases from J, the junction kept 5 bases outside the gene matches. The CDR3 consists of 13 residues.

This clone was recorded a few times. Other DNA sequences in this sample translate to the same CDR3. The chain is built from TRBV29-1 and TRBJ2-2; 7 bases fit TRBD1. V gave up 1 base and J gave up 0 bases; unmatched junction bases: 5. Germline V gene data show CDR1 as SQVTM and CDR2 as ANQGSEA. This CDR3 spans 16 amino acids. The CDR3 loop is CSVEVKGATNTGELFF. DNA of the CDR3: TGCAGCGTTGAAGTTAAGGGGGCGACGAACACCGGGGAGCTGTTTTTT.

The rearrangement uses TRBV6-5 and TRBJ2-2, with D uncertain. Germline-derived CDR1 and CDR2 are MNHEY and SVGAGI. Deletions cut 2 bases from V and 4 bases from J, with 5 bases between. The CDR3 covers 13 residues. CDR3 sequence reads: CASSYLGTGELFF. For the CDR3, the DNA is TGTGCCAGCAGTTACCTTGGCACCGGGGAGCTGTTTTTT.

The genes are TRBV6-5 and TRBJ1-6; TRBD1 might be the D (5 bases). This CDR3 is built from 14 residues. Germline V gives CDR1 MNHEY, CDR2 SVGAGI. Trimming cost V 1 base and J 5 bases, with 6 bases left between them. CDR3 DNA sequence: TGTGCCAGCAGTTACTGGGACGATAATTCACCCCTCCACTTT. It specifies CASSYWDDNSPLHF.

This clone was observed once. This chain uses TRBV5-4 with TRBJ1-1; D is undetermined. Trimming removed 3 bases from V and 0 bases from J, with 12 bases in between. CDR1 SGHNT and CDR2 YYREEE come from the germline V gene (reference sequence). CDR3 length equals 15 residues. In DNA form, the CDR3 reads TGTGCCAGCAGCTCGTCCGACGCCATGAACACTGAAGCTTTCTTT. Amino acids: CASSSSDAMNTEAFF. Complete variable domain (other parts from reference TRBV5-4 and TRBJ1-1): ETGVTQSPTHLIKTRGQQVTLRCSSQSGHNTVSWYQQALGQGPQFIFQYYREEENGRGNFPPRFSGLQFPNYSSELNVNALELDDSALYLCASSSSDAMNTEAFFGQGTRLTVV.

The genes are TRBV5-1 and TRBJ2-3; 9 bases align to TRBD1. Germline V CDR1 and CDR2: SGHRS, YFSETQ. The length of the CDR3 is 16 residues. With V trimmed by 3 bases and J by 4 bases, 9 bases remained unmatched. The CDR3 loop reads CASSSPGQGSADTQYF. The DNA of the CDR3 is TGCGCCAGCAGCTCTCCGGGACAGGGAAGCGCAGATACGCAGTATTTT.

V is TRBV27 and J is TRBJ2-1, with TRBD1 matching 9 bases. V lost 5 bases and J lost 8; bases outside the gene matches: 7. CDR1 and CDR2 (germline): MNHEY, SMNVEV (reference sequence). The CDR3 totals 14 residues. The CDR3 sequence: CASSTRTGADEQFF. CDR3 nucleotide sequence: TGTGCCAGCAGTACACGGACAGGGGCGGATGAGCAGTTCTTC.

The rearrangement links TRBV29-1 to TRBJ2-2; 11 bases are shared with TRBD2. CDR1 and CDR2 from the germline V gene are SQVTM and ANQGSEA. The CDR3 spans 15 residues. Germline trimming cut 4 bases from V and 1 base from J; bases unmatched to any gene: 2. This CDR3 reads CSVAGLAGNTGELFF. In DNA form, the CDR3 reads TGCAGCGTTGCCGGACTAGCGGGGAACACCGGGGAGCTGTTTTTT.

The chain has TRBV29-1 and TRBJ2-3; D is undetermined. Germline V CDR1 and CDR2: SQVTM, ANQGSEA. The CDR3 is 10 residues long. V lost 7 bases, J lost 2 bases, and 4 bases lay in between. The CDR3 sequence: CSDLTDTQYF. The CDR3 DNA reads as TGCAGCGACCTCACAGATACGCAGTATTTT.

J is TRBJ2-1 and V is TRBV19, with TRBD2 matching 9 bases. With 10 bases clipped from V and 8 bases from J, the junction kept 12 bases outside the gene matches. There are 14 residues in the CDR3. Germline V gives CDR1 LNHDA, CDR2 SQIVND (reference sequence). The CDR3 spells CATQLSGGIDEQFF. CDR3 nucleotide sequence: TGTGCCACCCAACTTAGCGGGGGTATCGATGAGCAGTTCTTC.

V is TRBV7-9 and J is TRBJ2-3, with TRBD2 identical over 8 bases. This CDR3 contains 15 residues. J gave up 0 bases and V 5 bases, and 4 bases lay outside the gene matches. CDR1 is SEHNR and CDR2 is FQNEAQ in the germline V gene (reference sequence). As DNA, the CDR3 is TGTGCCAGCAGCCCCAGCGGGAGTAGCACAGATACGCAGTATTTT. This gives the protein CASSPSGSSTDTQYF. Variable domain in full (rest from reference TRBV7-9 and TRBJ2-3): DTGVSQNPRHKITKRGQNVTFRCDPISEHNRLYWYRQTLGQGPEFLTYFQNEAQLEKSRLLSDRFSAERPKGSFSTLEIQRTEQGDSAMYLCASSPSGSSTDTQYFGPGTRLTVL.

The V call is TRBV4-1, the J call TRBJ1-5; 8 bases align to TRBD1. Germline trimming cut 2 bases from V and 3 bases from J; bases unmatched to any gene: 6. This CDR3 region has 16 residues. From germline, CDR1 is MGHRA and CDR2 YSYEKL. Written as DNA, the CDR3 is TGCGCCAGCAGCCAAAATAACAGGGGGAACAATCAGCCCCAGCATTTT. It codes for CASSQNNRGNNQPQHF.